This T cell receptor (beta chain) is from a study of blood T cell repertoires in COVID-19. Study at large: Samples taken during acute and convalescent COVID-19 were collected in the United States, Italy and Spain. In each case, the material was cDNA or gDNA derived from T cells, B-cell-depleted T cells, or PBMCs.

Between the trimmed V and J ends, which lost 5 bases and 1 base, there was a span of 15 bases. In germline, CDR1 is SGDLS, CDR2 YYNGEE. The length of the CDR3 is 16 residues. Original handling: Amplification of reference gene primers was used by the study to estimate nucleated cell counts. Clones were sequenced by immunoSEQ multiplex PCR, and TCRdb holds only the in-frame ones, with some missing. That table furnishes V, J and clone size, whereas the DNA furnished D and trimming. The repertoire consists of 190,000 or so clones, with nearly 90% occurring once and the leading ten covering less than 0.7%.

J is TRBJ2-2 and V is TRBV9; weak D call: TRBD1 (5 bases). The material sequenced was peripheral blood. This receptor was obtained from a man between 45 and 60 years old with acute or convalescent COVID-19. CDR3 loop: CASSQSRTLNTGELFF. CDR3 nucleotide sequence: TGTGCCAGCAGTCAAAGCCGGACATTGAACACCGGGGAGCTGTTTTTT.